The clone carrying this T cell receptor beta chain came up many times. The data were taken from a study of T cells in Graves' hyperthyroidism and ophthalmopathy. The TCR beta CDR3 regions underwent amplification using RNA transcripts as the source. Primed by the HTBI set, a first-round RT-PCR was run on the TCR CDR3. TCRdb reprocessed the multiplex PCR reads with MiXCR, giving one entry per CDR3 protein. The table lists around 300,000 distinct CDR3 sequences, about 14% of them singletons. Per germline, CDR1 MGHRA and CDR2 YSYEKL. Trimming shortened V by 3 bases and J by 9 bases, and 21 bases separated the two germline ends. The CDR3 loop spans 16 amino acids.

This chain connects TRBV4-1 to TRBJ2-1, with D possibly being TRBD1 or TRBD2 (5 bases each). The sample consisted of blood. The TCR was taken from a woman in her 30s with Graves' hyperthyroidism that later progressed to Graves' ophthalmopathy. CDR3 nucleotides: TGCGCCAGCAGCCATCTAGGGACGACTGGGGAGCGTGAGCAGTTCTTC. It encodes CASSHLGTTGEREQFF.